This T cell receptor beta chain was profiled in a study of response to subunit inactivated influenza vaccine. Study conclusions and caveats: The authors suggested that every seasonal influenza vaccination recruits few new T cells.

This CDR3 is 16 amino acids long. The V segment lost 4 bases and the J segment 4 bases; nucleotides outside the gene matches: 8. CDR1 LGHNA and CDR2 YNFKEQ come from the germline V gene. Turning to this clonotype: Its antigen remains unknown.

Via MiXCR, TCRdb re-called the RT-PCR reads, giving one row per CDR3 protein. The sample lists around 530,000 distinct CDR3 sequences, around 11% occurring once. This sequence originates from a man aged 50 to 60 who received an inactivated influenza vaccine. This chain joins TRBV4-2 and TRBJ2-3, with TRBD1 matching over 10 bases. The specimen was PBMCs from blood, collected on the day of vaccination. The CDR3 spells CASSPLDRGQADTQYF. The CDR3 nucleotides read TGTGCCAGCAGCCCCCTCGACAGGGGGCAAGCAGATACGCAGTATTTT.